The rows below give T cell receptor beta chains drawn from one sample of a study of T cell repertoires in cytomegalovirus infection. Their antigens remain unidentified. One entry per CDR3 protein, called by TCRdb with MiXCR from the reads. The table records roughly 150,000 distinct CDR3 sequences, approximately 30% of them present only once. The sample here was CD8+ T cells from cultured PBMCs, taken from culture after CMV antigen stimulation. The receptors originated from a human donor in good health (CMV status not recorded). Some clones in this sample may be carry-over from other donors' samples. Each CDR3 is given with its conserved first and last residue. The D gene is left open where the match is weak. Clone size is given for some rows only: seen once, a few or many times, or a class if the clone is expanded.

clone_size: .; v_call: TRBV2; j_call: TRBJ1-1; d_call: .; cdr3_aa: CAISHNLEGQMNTEAFF; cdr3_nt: TGTGCCATATCCCACAACCTCGAAGGACAGATGAACACTGAAGCTTTCTTT
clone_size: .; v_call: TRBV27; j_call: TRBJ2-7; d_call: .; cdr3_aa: CASSLSVNSYEQYF; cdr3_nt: TGTGCCAGCAGTTTATCAGTCAACTCCTACGAGCAGTACTTC
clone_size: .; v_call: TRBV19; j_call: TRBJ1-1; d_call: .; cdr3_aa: CASTLEGYTEAFF; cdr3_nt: TGTGCCAGTACTCTGGAAGGGTACACTGAAGCTTTCTTT
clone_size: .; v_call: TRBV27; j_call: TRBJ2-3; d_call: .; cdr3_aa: CASSLWTGTDTQYF; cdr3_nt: TGTGCCAGCAGTTTATGGACTGGAACAGATACGCAGTATTTT
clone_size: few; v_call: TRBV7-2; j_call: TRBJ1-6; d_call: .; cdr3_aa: CASSPLGSYNSPLHF; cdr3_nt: TGTGCCAGCAGCCCCCTAGGGTCCTATAATTCACCCCTCCACTTT
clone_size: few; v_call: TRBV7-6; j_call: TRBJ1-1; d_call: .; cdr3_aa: CASSLTSGDTEAFF; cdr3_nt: TGTGCCAGCAGCTTAACTTCAGGGGACACTGAAGCTTTCTTT
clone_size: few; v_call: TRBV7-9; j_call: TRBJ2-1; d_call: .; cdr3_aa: CASNAKGRDPQFF; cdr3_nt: TGTGCCAGCAACGCCAAGGGGCGGGACCCACAGTTCTTC
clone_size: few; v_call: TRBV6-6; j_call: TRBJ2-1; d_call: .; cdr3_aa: CATNRFASYNEQFF; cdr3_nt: TGTGCCACCAACCGATTTGCGTCCTACAATGAGCAGTTCTTC
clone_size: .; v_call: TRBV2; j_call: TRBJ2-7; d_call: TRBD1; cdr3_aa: CASSGDRVSSSYEQYF; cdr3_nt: TGTGCCAGCAGTGGGGACAGGGTCTCATCTAGCTACGAGCAGTACTTC
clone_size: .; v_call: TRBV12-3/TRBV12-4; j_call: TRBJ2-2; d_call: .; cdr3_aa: CASSPSGPGELFF; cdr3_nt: TGTGCCAGCAGCCCTTCAGGGCCCGGGGAGCTGTTTTTT
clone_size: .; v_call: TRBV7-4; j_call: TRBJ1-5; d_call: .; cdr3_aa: CASSPTGKPQHF; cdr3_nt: TGTGCCAGCAGCCCTACAGGGAAGCCCCAGCATTTT
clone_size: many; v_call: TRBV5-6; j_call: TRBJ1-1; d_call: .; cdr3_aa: CASSLVGPAEAFF; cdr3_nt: TGTGCCAGCAGCTTGGTTGGCCCCGCTGAAGCTTTCTTT
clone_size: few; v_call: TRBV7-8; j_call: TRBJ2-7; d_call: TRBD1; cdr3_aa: CASSPGPGGYEQYF; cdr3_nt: TGTGCCAGCAGCCCGGGGCCAGGGGGCTACGAGCAGTACTTC
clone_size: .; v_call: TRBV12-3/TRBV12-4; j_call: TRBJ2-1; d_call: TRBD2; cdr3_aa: CASSSSGGNEQFF; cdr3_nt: TGTGCCAGCAGTTCTAGCGGGGGGAATGAGCAGTTCTTC
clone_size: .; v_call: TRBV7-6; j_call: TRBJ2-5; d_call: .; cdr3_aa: CASNGETQYF; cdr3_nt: TGTGCCAGCAACGGAGAGACCCAGTACTTC
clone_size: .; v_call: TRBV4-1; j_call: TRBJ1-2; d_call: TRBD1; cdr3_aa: CASSQDDRGGNGYTF; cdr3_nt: TGCGCCAGCAGCCAGGATGACAGGGGCGGGAATGGCTACACCTTC
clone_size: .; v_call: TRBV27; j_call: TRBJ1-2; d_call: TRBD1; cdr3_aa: CASSLRQGDSYGYTF; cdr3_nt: TGTGCCAGCAGTTTACGGCAGGGGGATTCCTATGGCTACACCTTC
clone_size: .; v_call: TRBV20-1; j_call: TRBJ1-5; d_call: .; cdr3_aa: CSARSGRRANQPQHF; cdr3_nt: TGCAGTGCTAGATCAGGGCGGCGGGCTAATCAGCCCCAGCATTTT
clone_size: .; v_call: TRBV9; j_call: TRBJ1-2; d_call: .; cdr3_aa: CASSGGSGGGYGYTF; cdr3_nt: TGTGCCAGCAGCGGTGGTTCGGGGGGAGGCTATGGCTACACCTTC
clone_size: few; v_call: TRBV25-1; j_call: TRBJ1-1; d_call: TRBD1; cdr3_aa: CASSPSGQGPSAAFF; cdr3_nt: TGTGCCAGCAGTCCGTCGGGACAGGGCCCTTCTGCAGCTTTCTTT
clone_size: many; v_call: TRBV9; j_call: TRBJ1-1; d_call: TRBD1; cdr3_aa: CASSVASGTGPGGNEAFF; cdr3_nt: TGTGCCAGCAGCGTAGCTTCGGGGACAGGCCCCGGGGGAAATGAAGCTTTCTTT
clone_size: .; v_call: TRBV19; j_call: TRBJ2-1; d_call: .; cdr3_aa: CASSLGTGAYGEQFF; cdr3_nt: TGTGCCAGTAGTCTTGGGACGGGAGCTTATGGTGAGCAGTTCTTC
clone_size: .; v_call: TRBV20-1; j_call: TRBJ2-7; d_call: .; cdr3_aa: CSARDRTDFYEQYF; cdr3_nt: TGCAGTGCTAGAGATCGGACAGATTTCTACGAGCAGTACTTC
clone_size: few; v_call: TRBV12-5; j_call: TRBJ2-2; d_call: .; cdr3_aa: CASGWPTGANTGELFF; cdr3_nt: TGTGCTAGTGGTTGGCCAACGGGGGCGAACACCGGGGAGCTGTTTTTT
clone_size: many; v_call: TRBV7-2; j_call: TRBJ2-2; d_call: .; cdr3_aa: CASSLRYFVVDGELFF; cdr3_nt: TGTGCCAGCAGCTTACGTTATTTCGTGGTCGACGGGGAGCTGTTTTTT
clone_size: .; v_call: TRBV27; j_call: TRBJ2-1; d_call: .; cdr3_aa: CASSPAGNYNEQFF; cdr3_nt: TGTGCCAGCAGTCCGGCCGGGAACTACAATGAGCAGTTCTTC
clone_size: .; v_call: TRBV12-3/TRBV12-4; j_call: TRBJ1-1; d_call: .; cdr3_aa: CASSSSAISTEAFF; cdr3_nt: TGTGCCAGCAGTTCCTCGGCGATTAGCACTGAAGCTTTCTTT
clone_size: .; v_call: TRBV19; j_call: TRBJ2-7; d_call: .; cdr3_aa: CASSIKQGYYEQYF; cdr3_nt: TGTGCCAGTAGTATTAAACAGGGATACTACGAGCAGTACTTC
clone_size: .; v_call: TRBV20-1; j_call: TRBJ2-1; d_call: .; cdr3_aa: CSASGTDQNEQFF; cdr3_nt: TGCAGTGCTAGCGGGACGGACCAAAATGAGCAGTTCTTC